The clone carrying this TCR beta chain was detected many times. Individual cDNA molecules were tagged with unique molecular identifiers, the study reported. MiXCR was run by TCRdb on the 5' RACE reads, yielding one entry per CDR3 protein. The repertoire has about 32,000 distinct CDR3 sequences, around 4.1% of them found once; the top ten carry 5.9%. The CDR3 totals 12 residues. Germline V CDR1 and CDR2: SEHNR, FQNEAQ (reference sequence). Trimming took 5 bases from V and 3 from J, leaving 7 bases between them. The data are from a study of early T cells in non-severe SARS-CoV-2 infection. In the study overall: Sequencing input comprised bulk RNA from unsorted whole blood; chain pairing was not available.

The sample was whole blood. The rearrangement uses TRBV7-9 and TRBJ1-2; D is undetermined. The sequence was collected from an adult who was a healthcare worker with PCR-confirmed SARS-CoV-2 infection or an uninfected control (not recorded which). Here the CDR3 reads CASSQADYGYTF. DNA for the CDR3: TGTGCCAGCAGCCAGGCGGACTATGGCTACACCTTC.